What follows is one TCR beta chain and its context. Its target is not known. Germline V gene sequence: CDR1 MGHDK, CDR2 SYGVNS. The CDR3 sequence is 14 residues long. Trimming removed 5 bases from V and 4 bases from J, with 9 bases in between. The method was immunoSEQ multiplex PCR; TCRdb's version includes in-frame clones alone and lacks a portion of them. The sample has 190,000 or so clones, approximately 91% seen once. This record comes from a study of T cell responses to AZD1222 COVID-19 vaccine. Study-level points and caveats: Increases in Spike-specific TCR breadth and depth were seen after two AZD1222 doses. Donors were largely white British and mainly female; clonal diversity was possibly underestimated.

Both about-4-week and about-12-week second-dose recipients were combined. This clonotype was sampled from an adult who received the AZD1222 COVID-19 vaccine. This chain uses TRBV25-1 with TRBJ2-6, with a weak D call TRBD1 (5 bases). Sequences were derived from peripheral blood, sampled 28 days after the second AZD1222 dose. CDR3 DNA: TGTGCCAGCAGTAAGGGGTCCGGGGCCAACGTCCTGACTTTC. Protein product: CASSKGSGANVLTF.